These T cell receptor beta chains were read from a single sample in a study of OX40 agonist ivuxolimab in advanced cancers. Assay used: immunoSEQ multiplex PCR; TCRdb lists only in-frame clones, some missing. The table lists around 77,000 clones, about 92% of them singletons. Sequences were derived from CD4+ or CD8+ T cells sorted from blood, sampled in a trial of the OX40 agonist ivuxolimab. Receptors were obtained from an adult with an advanced solid tumor such as melanoma, head and neck, liver or kidney cancer. CDR3s include the opening cysteine and the closing phenylalanine or tryptophan. Clone size appears in some rows only: once, few, many, or a class for an expanded clone.

.,TRBV5-4,TRBJ2-7,CASSSSSGRTHEQYF
.,TRBV7-2,TRBJ1-5,CASSLPGFSNQPQHF
.,TRBV7-3,TRBJ2-7,CASSFVGIEQYF
.,TRBV25-1,TRBJ1-1,CASRDRGITEAFF
.,TRBV15,TRBJ1-4,CATSARTSANEKLFF
.,TRBV5-1,TRBJ2-7,CASSLTGDPWEQYF
.,TRBV29-1,TRBJ1-1,CSVERQAHTEAFF
once,TRBV7-3,TRBJ2-1,CASSLNGRQNNEQFF
.,TRBV6-1,TRBJ2-7,CASRFGRYEQYF
.,TRBV5-1,TRBJ2-7,CASSLGGTGTGYEQYF
.,TRBV5-6,TRBJ1-4,CASSLTGIYEKLFF
.,TRBV28,TRBJ2-1,CASSLAYNEQFF
.,TRBV7-6,TRBJ2-1,CASSLFGEQFF
.,TRBV5-4,TRBJ2-2,CASSPPGLAPLDTGELFF
once,TRBV29-1,TRBJ1-2,CSVGDSANYGYTF
.,TRBV11-2,TRBJ2-7,CASSLDPDVPQYF
.,TRBV7-3,TRBJ2-7,CASSLFPPREQYF
.,TRBV4-3,TRBJ2-7,CASSQDTLRWENLEQYF
.,TRBV11-2,.,CASSLDSGGLEQYF
.,TRBV11-2,TRBJ2-1,CASSWGAGQGNEQFF
.,TRBV7-9,TRBJ2-5,CASSWAAGRETQYF
.,TRBV2,TRBJ2-1,CASIGLAGSNEQFF
.,TRBV4-3,TRBJ2-1,CASSPDPGTSAYNEQFF
.,TRBV6-5,TRBJ1-5,CASSSGGVSNQPQHF
.,TRBV6-1,TRBJ2-1,CASSGGQGHYSEQFF
.,TRBV5-1,TRBJ2-2,CASSTAGDGRAVGELFF